Listed here is a single TCR beta chain. This record belongs to a study of blood T cell repertoires in COVID-19. Unmatched junction bases numbered 11, after V lost 11 bases and J lost 4 bases. The CDR3 consists of 13 residues. Clones were sequenced by immunoSEQ multiplex PCR, and TCRdb holds only the in-frame ones, with some missing. Here the sample spans over 450,000 clones, roughly 89% being singletons. This sequence originates from a man between 18 and 29 years old with COVID-19, enrolled during active disease. Sequenced sample: peripheral blood. V gene TRBV12-3 or TRBV12-4 combines with J gene TRBJ2-7; 7 nucleotides align to TRBD2. For the CDR3, the DNA is TGTGCCGCCCAAGTGGCGGGAGAGTACGAGCAGTACTTC. This gives the protein CAAQVAGEYEQYF.